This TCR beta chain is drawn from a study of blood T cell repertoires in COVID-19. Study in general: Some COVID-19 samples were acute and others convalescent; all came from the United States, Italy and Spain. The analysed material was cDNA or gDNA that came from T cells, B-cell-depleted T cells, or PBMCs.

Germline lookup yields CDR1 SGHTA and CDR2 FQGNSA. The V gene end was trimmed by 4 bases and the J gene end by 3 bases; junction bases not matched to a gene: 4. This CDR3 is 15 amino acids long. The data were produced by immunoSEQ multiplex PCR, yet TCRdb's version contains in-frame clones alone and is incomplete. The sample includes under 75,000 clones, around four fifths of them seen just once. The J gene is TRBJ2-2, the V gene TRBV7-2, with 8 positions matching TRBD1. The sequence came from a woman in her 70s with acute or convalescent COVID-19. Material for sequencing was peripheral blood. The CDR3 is CASSYRQGHTGELFF. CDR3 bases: TGTGCCAGCAGCTACCGACAGGGGCACACCGGGGAGCTGTTTTTT. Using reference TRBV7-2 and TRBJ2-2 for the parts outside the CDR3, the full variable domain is GAGVSQSPSNKVTEKGKDVELRCDPISGHTALYWYRQSLGQGLEFLIYFQGNSAPDKSGLPSDRFSAERTGGSVSTLTIQRTQQEDSAVYLCASSYRQGHTGELFFGEGSRLTVL.